This is a list of T cell receptor beta chains from one sample in a study of spatial heterogeneity in lung cancer. Via MiXCR, TCRdb re-called the 5' RACE reads, giving one row per CDR3 protein. The top ten hold 8.5% to 14% of the sample, which has about 48,000 distinct CDR3 sequences, roughly 5.2% seen once. The sample was PBMCs, taken at surgery. These receptor sequences come from a male donor with early-stage non-small cell lung cancer. CDR3s include the opening cysteine and the closing phenylalanine or tryptophan. D genes are given only for firm matches. Expanded clones are given a class, and other clones once, few, many or no size at all.

clone_size | d_call | j_call | v_call | cdr3_nt | cdr3_aa
medium-sized | TRBD1 | TRBJ1-1 | TRBV18 | TGTGCCAGCTCACAGGACAGGAGCGCTGAAGCTTTCTTT | CASSQDRSAEAFF
many | - | TRBJ1-2 | TRBV2 | TGTGCCAGCAGCAAAACAACGGGCCTGACGGAGGGCTACACCTTC | CASSKTTGLTEGYTF
- | - | TRBJ2-3 | TRBV20-1 | TGCAGTGCTAGTGATGCAGATACGCAGTATTTT | CSASDADTQYF
few | - | TRBJ2-4 | TRBV3-1 | TGTGCCAGCAGCCATCGAGGTGGAGGCAAAAACATTCAGTACTTC | CASSHRGGGKNIQYF
few | - | TRBJ2-7 | TRBV1 | TGCACCAGCAGCCAAACCCGGGCCTTCCGAAGGCCCAACGAGCAGTACTTC | CTSSQTRAFRRPNEQYF
many | TRBD2 | TRBJ2-1 | TRBV2 | TGTGCCAGCAGCGGGACTAGCGCCTCGGTGAGAAATGAGCAGTTCTTC | CASSGTSASVRNEQFF
many | TRBD2 | TRBJ2-7 | TRBV7-2 | TGTGCCAGCAGCTCCGAAGGCGGGAGGGGCTCCTACGAGCAGTACTTC | CASSSEGGRGSYEQYF
many | - | TRBJ1-1 | TRBV12-3/TRBV12-4 | TGTGCCAGCAGCTTAAGACAGAACACTGAAGCTTTCTTT | CASSLRQNTEAFF
many | TRBD1 | TRBJ2-7 | TRBV19 | TGTGCCAGTAGTAGCTGGGACAGGGGGAGCGACGAGCAGTACTTC | CASSSWDRGSDEQYF
many | - | TRBJ1-2 | TRBV30 | TGTGCCTGGACCCCATGGTCCGACCGCCCGAAAAACTATGGCTACACCTTC | CAWTPWSDRPKNYGYTF
many | TRBD1 | TRBJ1-1 | TRBV20-1 | TGCAGTGCTAGCCGGGACAGGGTGGGAGCAGGCACTGAAGCTTTCTTT | CSASRDRVGAGTEAFF
many | - | TRBJ1-1 | TRBV20-1 | TGCAGTGCTAGAGAGGGGGGCACTGAAGCTTTCTTT | CSAREGGTEAFF
many | - | TRBJ2-1 | TRBV29-1 | TGCAGCGTTGAAACCGGTCAGGATGAGCAGTTCTTC | CSVETGQDEQFF
many | TRBD2 | TRBJ2-1 | TRBV20-1 | TGCAGTGCTCCTAGGCAGGGACTAACAGCCTACAATGAGCAGTTCTTC | CSAPRQGLTAYNEQFF
many | - | TRBJ2-7 | TRBV18 | TGTGCCAGCTCTCCGGGACACCTCTACGAGCAGTACTTC | CASSPGHLYEQYF
many | - | TRBJ2-2 | TRBV5-6 | TGTGCCAGCAGCGAACCCCGGGTACTCACCGGGGAGCTGTTTTTT | CASSEPRVLTGELFF
few | TRBD1 | TRBJ2-2 | TRBV6-2/TRBV6-3 | TGTGCCGCGGGACAGGGGATGGGCGGGGAGCTGTTTTTT | CAAGQGMGGELFF
many | TRBD2 | TRBJ2-7 | TRBV2 | TGTGCCAGCAGTCCTACACAGGGACTAGCGGGGTCGCAGTACTTC | CASSPTQGLAGSQYF
- | - | TRBJ2-1 | TRBV29-1 | TGCAGCGTTAGGGACTCATACAATGAGCAGTTCTTC | CSVRDSYNEQFF
few | - | TRBJ2-1 | TRBV7-2 | TGTGCCAGCAAGGGGGGAGGCCCAGCTTACTATGAGCAGTTCTTC | CASKGGGPAYYEQFF
many | - | TRBJ2-1 | TRBV7-8 | TGTGCCAGCAGCTTAGTGCCCCTAGGGGGCAATGAGCAGTTCTTC | CASSLVPLGGNEQFF
- | TRBD2 | TRBJ2-5 | TRBV4-3 | TGCGCCAGCAGCCCCCGGGTAGCGGGAGAAGAGACCCAGTACTTC | CASSPRVAGEETQYF
few | - | TRBJ1-1 | TRBV5-1 | TGCGCCAGCAGCTCGGGACGGTTCACTGAAGCTTTCTTT | CASSSGRFTEAFF
- | - | TRBJ1-6 | TRBV7-9 | TGTGCCAGCAGCCCGGACGGAAATAATTCACCCCTCCACTTT | CASSPDGNNSPLHF